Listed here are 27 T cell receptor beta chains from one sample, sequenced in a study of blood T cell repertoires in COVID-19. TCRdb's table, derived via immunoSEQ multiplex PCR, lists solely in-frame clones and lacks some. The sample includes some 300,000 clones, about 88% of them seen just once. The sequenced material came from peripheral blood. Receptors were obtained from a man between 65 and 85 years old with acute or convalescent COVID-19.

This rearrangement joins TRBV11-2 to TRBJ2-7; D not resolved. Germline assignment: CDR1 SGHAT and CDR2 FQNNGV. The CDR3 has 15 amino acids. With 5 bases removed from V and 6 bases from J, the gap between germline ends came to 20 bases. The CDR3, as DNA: TGTGCCAGCAGCCGACTCGACCAAAATGGTTTCGAGCAGTACTTC. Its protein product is CASSRLDQNGFEQYF.

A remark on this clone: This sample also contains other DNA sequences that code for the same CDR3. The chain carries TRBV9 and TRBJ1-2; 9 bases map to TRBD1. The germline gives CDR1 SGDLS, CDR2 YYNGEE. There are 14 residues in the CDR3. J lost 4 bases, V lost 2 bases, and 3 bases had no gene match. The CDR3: CASSVGQGFYGYTF. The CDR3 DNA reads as TGTGCCAGCAGCGTGGGACAGGGCTTCTATGGCTACACCTTC.

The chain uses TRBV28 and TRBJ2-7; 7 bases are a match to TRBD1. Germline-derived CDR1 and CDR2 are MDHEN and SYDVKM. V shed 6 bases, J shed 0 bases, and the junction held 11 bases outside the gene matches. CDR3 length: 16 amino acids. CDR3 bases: TGTGCCAGCAGCAAAACAGGACAGGTGACCTCCTACGAGCAGTACTTC. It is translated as CASSKTGQVTSYEQYF.

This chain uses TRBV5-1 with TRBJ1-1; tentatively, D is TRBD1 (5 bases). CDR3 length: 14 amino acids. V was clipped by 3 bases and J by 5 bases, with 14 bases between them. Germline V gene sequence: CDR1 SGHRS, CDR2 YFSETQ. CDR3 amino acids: CASSSQGLSTEAFF. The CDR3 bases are TGCGCCAGCAGCTCTCAGGGCCTCAGTACTGAAGCTTTCTTT.

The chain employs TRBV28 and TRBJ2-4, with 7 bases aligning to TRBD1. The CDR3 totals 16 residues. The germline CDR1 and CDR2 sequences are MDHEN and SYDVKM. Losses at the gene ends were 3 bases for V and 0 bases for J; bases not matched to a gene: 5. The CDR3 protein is CASSFSGGLAKNIQYF. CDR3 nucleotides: TGTGCCAGCAGTTTCTCAGGGGGATTAGCCAAAAACATTCAGTACTTC.

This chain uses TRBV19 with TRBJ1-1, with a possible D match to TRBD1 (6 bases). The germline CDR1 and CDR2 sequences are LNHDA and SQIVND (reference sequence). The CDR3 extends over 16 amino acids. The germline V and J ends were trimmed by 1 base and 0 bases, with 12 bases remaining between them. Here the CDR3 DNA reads TGTGCCAGTAGTATAGGCCAGGACAGCATGAACACTGAAGCTTTCTTT. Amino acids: CASSIGQDSMNTEAFF. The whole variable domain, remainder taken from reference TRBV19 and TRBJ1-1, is DGGITQSPKYLFRKEGQNVTLSCEQNLNHDAMYWYRQDPGQGLRLIYYSQIVNDFQKGDIAEGYSVSREKKESFPLTVTSAQKNPTAFYLCASSIGQDSMNTEAFFGQGTRLTVV.

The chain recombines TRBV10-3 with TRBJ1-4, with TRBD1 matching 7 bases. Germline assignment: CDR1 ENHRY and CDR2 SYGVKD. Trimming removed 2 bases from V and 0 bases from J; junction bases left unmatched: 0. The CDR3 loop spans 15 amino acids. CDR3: CAISETGATNEKLFF. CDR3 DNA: TGTGCCATCAGTGAGACAGGGGCAACTAATGAAAAACTGTTTTTT.

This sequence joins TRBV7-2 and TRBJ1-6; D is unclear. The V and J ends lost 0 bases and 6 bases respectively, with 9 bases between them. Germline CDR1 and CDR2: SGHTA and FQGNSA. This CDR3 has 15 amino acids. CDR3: CASSLAVFGNSPLHF. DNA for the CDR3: TGTGCCAGCAGCTTAGCAGTGTTCGGTAATTCACCCCTCCACTTT.

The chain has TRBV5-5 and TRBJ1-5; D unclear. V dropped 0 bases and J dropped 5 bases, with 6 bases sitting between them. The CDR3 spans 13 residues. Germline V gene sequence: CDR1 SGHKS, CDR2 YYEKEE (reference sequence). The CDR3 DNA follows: TGTGCCAGCAGCTTGGAGTGGCATCAGCCCCAGCATTTT. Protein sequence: CASSLEWHQPQHF. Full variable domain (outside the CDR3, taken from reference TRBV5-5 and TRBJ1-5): DAGVTQSPTHLIKTRGQQVTLRCSPISGHKSVSWYQQVLGQGPQFIFQYYEKEERGRGNFPDRFSARQFPNYSSELNVNALLLGDSALYLCASSLEWHQPQHFGDGTRLSIL.

The CDR3 loop is CASSYQGLREQYF. The CDR3 region has the DNA TGTGCCAGCAGTTATCAGGGTTTGAGGGAGCAGTACTTC. V and J are TRBV7-9 and TRBJ2-7, with D tentatively TRBD1 (5 bases). Per germline, CDR1 SEHNR and CDR2 FQNEAQ (reference sequence). The CDR3 extends over 13 amino acids. Deletions cut 6 bases from V and 7 bases from J, with 16 bases between. Supplemented by reference TRBV7-9 and TRBJ2-7, the full variable domain reads DTGVSQNPRHKITKRGQNVTFRCDPISEHNRLYWYRQTLGQGPEFLTYFQNEAQLEKSRLLSDRFSAERPKGSFSTLEIQRTEQGDSAMYLCASSYQGLREQYFGPGTRLTVT.

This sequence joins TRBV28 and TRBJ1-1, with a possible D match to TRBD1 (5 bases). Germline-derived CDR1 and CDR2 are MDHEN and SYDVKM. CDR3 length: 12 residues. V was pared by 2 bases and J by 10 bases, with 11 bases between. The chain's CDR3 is CASSLTPGGAFF. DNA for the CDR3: TGTGCCAGCAGTTTAACCCCCGGGGGAGCTTTCTTT.

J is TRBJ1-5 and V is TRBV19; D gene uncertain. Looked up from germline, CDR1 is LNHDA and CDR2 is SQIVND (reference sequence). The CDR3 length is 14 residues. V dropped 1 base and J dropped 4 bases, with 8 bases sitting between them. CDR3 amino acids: CASSIGRSNQPQHF. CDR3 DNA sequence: TGTGCCAGTAGTATAGGGCGGAGTAATCAGCCCCAGCATTTT. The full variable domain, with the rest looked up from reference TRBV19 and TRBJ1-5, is DGGITQSPKYLFRKEGQNVTLSCEQNLNHDAMYWYRQDPGQGLRLIYYSQIVNDFQKGDIAEGYSVSREKKESFPLTVTSAQKNPTAFYLCASSIGRSNQPQHFGDGTRLSIL.

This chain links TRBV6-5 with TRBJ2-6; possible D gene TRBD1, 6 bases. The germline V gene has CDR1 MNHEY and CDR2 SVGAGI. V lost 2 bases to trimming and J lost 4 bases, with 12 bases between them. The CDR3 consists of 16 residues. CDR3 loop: CASSYGQKRGANVLTF. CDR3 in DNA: TGTGCCAGCAGTTACGGACAGAAGAGGGGGGCCAACGTCCTGACTTTC.

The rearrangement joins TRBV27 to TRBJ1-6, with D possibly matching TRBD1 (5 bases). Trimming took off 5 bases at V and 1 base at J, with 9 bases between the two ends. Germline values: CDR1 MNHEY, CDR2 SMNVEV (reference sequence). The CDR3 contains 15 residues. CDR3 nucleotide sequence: TGTGCCAGCAGTACCCAGGGTTCCTATAATTCACCCCTCCACTTT. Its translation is CASSTQGSYNSPLHF.

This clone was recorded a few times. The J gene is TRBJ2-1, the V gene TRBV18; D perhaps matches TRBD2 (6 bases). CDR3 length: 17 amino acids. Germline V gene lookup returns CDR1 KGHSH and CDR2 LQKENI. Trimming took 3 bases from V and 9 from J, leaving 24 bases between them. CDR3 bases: TGTGCCAGCTCACCCCCGGGGCTCGGGGGATCTGCATCTGAGCAGTTCTTC. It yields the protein CASSPPGLGGSASEQFF.

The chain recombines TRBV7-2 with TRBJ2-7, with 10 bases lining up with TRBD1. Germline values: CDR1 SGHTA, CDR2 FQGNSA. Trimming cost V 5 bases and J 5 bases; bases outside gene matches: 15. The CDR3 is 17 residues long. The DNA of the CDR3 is TGTGCCAGCAGCCCGGGAATGGTGGGACAGGGGAGAGACGAGCAGTACTTC. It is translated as CASSPGMVGQGRDEQYF.

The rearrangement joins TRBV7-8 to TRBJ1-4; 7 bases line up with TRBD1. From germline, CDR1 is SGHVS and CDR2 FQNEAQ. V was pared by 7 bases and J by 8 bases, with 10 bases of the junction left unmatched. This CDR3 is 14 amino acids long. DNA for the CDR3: TGTGCCAGCAACCGACAGGGCTTTGGGGAAAAACTGTTTTTT. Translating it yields CASNRQGFGEKLFF.

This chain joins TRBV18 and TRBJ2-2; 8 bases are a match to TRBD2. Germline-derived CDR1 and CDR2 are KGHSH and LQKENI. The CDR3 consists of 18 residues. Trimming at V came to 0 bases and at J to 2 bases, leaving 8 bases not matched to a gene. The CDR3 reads CASSPPNSGGLNTGELFF. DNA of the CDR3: TGTGCCAGCTCACCACCTAACAGCGGGGGCCTTAACACCGGGGAGCTGTTTTTT. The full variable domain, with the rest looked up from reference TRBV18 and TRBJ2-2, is NAGVMQNPRHLVRRRGQEARLRCSPMKGHSHVYWYRQLPEEGLKFMVYLQKENIIDESGMPKERFSAEFPKEGPSILRIQQVVRGDSAAYFCASSPPNSGGLNTGELFFGEGSRLTVL.

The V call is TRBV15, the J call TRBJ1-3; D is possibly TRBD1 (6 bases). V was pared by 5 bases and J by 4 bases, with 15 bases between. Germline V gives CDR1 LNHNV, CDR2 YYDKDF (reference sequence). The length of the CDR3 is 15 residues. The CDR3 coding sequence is TGTGCCACCAGCGAAGGGGGTTTGGGGGGAAACACCATATATTTT. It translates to CATSEGGLGGNTIYF.

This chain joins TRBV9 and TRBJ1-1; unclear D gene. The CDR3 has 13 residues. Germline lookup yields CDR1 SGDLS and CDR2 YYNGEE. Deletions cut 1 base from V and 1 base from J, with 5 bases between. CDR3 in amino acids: CASSVRENTEAFF. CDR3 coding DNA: TGTGCCAGCAGCGTAAGAGAGAACACTGAAGCTTTCTTT. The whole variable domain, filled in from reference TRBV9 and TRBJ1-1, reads DSGVTQTPKHLITATGQRVTLRCSPRSGDLSVYWYQQSLDQGLQFLIQYYNGEERAKGNILERFSAQQFPDLHSELNLSSLELGDSALYFCASSVRENTEAFFGQGTRLTVV.

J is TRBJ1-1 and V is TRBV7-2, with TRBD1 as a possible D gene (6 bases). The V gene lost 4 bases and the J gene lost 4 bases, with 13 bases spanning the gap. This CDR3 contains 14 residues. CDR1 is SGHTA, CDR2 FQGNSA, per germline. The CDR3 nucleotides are TGTGCCAGCAGCTATAGACAGGTTGGCACTGAAGCTTTCTTT. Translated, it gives CASSYRQVGTEAFF.

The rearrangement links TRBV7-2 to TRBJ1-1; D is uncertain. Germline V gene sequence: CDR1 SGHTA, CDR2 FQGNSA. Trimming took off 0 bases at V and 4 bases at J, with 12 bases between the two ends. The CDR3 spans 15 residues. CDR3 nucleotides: TGTGCCAGCAGCTTAGCAGAGGGAGGAGCCACTGAAGCTTTCTTT. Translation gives CASSLAEGGATEAFF.

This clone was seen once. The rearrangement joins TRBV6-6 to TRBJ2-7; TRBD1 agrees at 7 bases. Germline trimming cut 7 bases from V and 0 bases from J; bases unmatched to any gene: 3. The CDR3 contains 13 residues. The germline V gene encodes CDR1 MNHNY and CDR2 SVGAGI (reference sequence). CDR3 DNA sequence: TGTGCCAGCACACAGGGGCCCTCCTACGAGCAGTACTTC. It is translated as CASTQGPSYEQYF.

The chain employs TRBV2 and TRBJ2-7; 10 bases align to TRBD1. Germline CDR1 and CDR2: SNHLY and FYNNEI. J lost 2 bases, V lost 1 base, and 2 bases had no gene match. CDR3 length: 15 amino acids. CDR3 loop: CASSEGTGGTYEQYF. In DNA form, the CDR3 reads TGTGCCAGCAGTGAAGGGACAGGGGGAACCTACGAGCAGTACTTC.

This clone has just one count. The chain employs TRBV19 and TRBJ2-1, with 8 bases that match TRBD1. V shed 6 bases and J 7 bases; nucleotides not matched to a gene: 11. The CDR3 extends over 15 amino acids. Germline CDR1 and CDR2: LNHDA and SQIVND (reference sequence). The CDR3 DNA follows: TGTGCCAGTAGCCGGACAGGGAGCCTCTGGAATGAGCAGTTCTTC. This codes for CASSRTGSLWNEQFF.

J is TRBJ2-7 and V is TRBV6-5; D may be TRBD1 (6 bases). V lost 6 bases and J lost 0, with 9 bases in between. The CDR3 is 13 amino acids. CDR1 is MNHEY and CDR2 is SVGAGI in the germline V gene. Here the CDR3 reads CASSVQGSYEQYF. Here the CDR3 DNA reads TGTGCCAGCAGCGTACAGGGCTCCTACGAGCAGTACTTC.

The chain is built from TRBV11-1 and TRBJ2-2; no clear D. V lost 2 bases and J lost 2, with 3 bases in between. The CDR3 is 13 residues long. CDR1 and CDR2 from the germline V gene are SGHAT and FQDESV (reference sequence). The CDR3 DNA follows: TGTGCCAGCAGCTTAATAAACACCGGGGAGCTGTTTTTT. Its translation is CASSLINTGELFF.